This TCR beta chain was profiled in a study of cytomegalovirus exposure and HLA in healthy donors. On the study more broadly: The Caucasian-associated ancestry cluster contained roughly four fifths of the roughly 400 genotyped donors.

This PCR relied on a set of 60 Vbeta primers and 13 Jbeta primers. Clones were sequenced by immunoSEQ multiplex PCR, and TCRdb holds only the in-frame ones, with some missing. The sample consists of roughly 160,000 clones, about 80% of them appearing once. Overall study findings and caveats: Indistinguishable V segments, including TRBV6-2 and TRBV6-3, were excluded. The classifier was said to identify cytomegalovirus status with high specificity and sensitivity. Cytomegalovirus association was assigned to more than 150 TCR beta chains.

V lost 4 bases to trimming and J lost 11 bases; unmatched junction nucleotides: 8. Germline V lookup: CDR1 LNHDA, CDR2 SQIVND (reference sequence). This CDR3 has 13 amino acids. As regards this clone: The antigen remains undetermined.

The clonotype was recovered from a man in his forties in good health and CMV-seronegative. Sequences were obtained from PBMCs. The chain uses TRBV19 and TRBJ1-5; 7 bases are a match to TRBD1. The CDR3 sequence: CASSKQGIRAQHF. DNA of the CDR3: TGTGCCAGTAGTAAACAGGGGATCAGGGCCCAGCATTTT.